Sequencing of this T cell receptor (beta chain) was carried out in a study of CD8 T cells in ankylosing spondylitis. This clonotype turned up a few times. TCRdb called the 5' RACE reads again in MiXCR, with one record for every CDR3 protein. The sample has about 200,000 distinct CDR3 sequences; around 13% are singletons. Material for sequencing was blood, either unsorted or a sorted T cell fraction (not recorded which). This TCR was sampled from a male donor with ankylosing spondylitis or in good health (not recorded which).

The CDR3 sequence: CATSDTGELYNEQFF. CDR3 sequence (DNA): TGTGCCACCAGCGATACAGGGGAACTGTACAATGAGCAGTTCTTC. The V gene is TRBV15, the J gene TRBJ2-1, with 7 nucleotides matching TRBD1. V trimming: 5 bases; J trimming: 4 bases; junction bases outside the gene matches: 8. Per the germline V gene, CDR1 is LNHNV and CDR2 is YYDKDF (reference sequence). This CDR3 comprises 15 residues.